A selection of T cell receptor beta chains follows, all from one sample in a study of cytotoxic CD8 clonotypes in ibrutinib-treated CLL. TCRdb's copy holds only in-frame clones and misses some; the assay was immunoSEQ multiplex PCR. The data hold about 49,000 clones, with more than 45% observed a single time. The sequences come from PBMCs, collected after 12 months of ibrutinib treatment. Receptor source: a human donor with chronic lymphocytic leukemia. The CDR3 runs from the conserved cysteine through the conserved F or W. Each record gives: V gene, clone size, J gene, D gene, CDR3 protein, CDR3 DNA. The D gene is left open where the match is weak. Clone size, where shown, is once, few, many, or a class for clones that have expanded.

TRBV11-3	NA	TRBJ1-6	NA	CASSARPGDNSPLHF	TGTGCCAGCAGCGCACGCCCGGGGGACAATTCACCCCTCCACTTT
TRBV7-3	once	TRBJ1-2	NA	CASSLNRDGDPYGYTF	TGTGCCAGCAGCTTGAACCGGGACGGTGATCCTTATGGCTACACCTTC
TRBV4-1	once	TRBJ1-2	NA	CASSQGSNNNYGYTF	TGCGCCAGCAGCCAAGGCAGTAATAATAACTATGGCTACACCTTC
TRBV9	NA	TRBJ2-1	TRBD2	CASSRKGLGGNEQFF	TGTGCCAGCAGTCGTAAGGGACTAGGGGGCAATGAGCAGTTCTTC
TRBV6-1	NA	TRBJ1-1	NA	CASSDSGIIEAFF	TGTGCCAGCAGTGACTCAGGGATCATTGAAGCTTTCTTT
TRBV18	NA	TRBJ1-2	NA	CASSDNGQFYGYTF	TGTGCCAGCTCAGATAACGGACAGTTCTATGGCTACACCTTC
TRBV5-1	NA	TRBJ2-2	TRBD2	CASSKTSGSGTGELFF	TGCGCCAGCAGCAAGACTAGCGGGAGTGGCACCGGGGAGCTGTTTTTT
TRBV30	NA	TRBJ2-7	NA	CAWSVISEQYF	TGTGCCTGGAGTGTAATCTCCGAGCAGTACTTC
TRBV6-1	NA	TRBJ1-2	NA	CASSEGGNGYTF	TGTGCCAGCAGTGAAGGCGGGAACGGCTACACCTTC
TRBV27	NA	TRBJ1-3	NA	CASSPIPVGVYGNTIYF	TGTGCCAGCAGCCCAATCCCAGTGGGGGTGTACGGAAACACCATATATTTT
TRBV28	few	TRBJ1-5	TRBD1	CASNLKDRFGQPQHF	TGTGCCAGCAACCTTAAGGACAGGTTCGGGCAGCCCCAGCATTTT
TRBV5-1	NA	TRBJ2-7	NA	CASSLGLSEQYF	TGCGCCAGCAGCTTGGGCTTATCGGAGCAGTACTTC
TRBV7-2	NA	TRBJ1-2	TRBD1	CASSLLGQGYGYTF	TGTGCCAGCAGCTTACTTGGACAGGGCTATGGCTACACCTTC
TRBV28	NA	TRBJ1-5	NA	CASSPQGQPQHF	TGTGCCAGCAGCCCACAGGGTCAGCCCCAGCATTTT
TRBV10-2	few	TRBJ2-5	NA	CASRRGETQYF	TGCGCCAGCAGGCGGGGTGAGACCCAGTACTTC
TRBV5-1	few	TRBJ1-1	TRBD1	CASSLQGGITEAFF	TGCGCCAGCAGCCTACAGGGGGGAATAACTGAAGCTTTCTTT
TRBV18	few	TRBJ2-5	NA	CASSPPDRSVETQYF	TGTGCCAGCTCACCACCCGACAGATCGGTCGAGACCCAGTACTTC
TRBV5-6	NA	TRBJ1-1	NA	CASSLAFTEAFF	TGTGCCAGCAGCTTGGCCTTCACTGAAGCTTTCTTT
TRBV5-1	NA	TRBJ1-1	NA	CASSLGVDTEAFF	TGCGCCAGCAGCTTGGGAGTGGACACTGAAGCTTTCTTT
TRBV5-4	NA	TRBJ2-4	NA	CASSGSKNIQYF	TGTGCCAGCAGCGGGTCCAAAAACATTCAGTACTTC
TRBV18	NA	TRBJ1-1	NA	CASLIDRQNTEAFF	TGTGCCAGCCTAATCGACAGGCAGAACACTGAAGCTTTCTTT
TRBV19	few	TRBJ1-5	TRBD1	CASSKTGNQPQHF	TGTGCCAGTAGCAAGACAGGGAACCAGCCCCAGCATTTT
TRBV7-8	NA	TRBJ2-7	NA	CASSLAGAGQRTSYEQYF	TGTGCCAGCAGCTTAGCTGGGGCAGGGCAACGTACTTCCTACGAGCAGTACTTC
TRBV7-1	NA	TRBJ1-3	NA	CASSLAGRGDSGNTIYF	TGTGCCAGCAGCTTAGCGGGCAGGGGCGACTCTGGAAACACCATATATTTT
TRBV11-3	few	TRBJ2-6	NA	CASSLPGAGANVLTF	TGTGCCAGCAGCTTACCGGGCGCTGGGGCCAACGTCCTGACTTTC
TRBV4-1	NA	TRBJ2-3	TRBD2	CASSQDPIAGVLDTQYF	TGCGCCAGCAGCCAAGACCCGATAGCGGGAGTTTTAGATACGCAGTATTTT
TRBV30	few	TRBJ2-3	NA	CAWATWDSTDTQYF	TGTGCCTGGGCGACCTGGGACTCAACAGATACGCAGTATTTT
TRBV5-6	NA	TRBJ2-1	TRBD2	CASSLGNSGRAYNEQFF	TGTGCCAGCAGCTTAGGGAATAGCGGGAGGGCCTACAATGAGCAGTTCTTC
TRBV5-5	NA	TRBJ2-3	NA	CASSIQLGDTQYF	TGTGCCAGCAGTATCCAGCTTGGAGATACGCAGTATTTT
TRBV5-1	NA	TRBJ2-3	NA	CASRRSQGSTDTQYF	TGCGCCAGCAGAAGGTCACAGGGCAGCACAGATACGCAGTATTTT
TRBV18	NA	TRBJ2-1	NA	CASLEASSYNEQFF	TGTGCCAGCTTGGAGGCGAGCTCCTACAATGAGCAGTTCTTC
TRBV29-1	once	TRBJ2-3	TRBD2	CSVNSGSTDTQYF	TGCAGCGTAAATAGCGGGAGTACAGATACGCAGTATTTT
TRBV4-2	NA	TRBJ1-4	NA	CASSLSKQGGGEKLFF	TGTGCCAGCAGCCTCTCTAAACAGGGTGGAGGTGAAAAACTGTTTTTT
TRBV29-1	NA	TRBJ2-6	NA	CSVELSGANVLTF	TGCAGCGTCGAGCTGTCTGGGGCCAACGTCCTGACTTTC
TRBV5-1	NA	TRBJ1-3	NA	CASSLDRANTIYF	TGCGCCAGCAGCTTGGACAGGGCGAACACCATATATTTT
TRBV19	NA	TRBJ1-5	NA	CASSIVAIHNQPQHF	TGTGCCAGTAGTATAGTCGCCATCCACAATCAGCCCCAGCATTTT
TRBV5-6	few	TRBJ2-7	NA	CASSLFIGGMSYEQYF	TGTGCCAGCAGTTTATTCATCGGGGGCATGTCCTACGAGCAGTACTTC
TRBV7-6	NA	TRBJ2-1	TRBD2	CASSRLAGGASSYNEQFF	TGTGCCAGCAGCAGACTAGCGGGAGGGGCGAGCTCCTACAATGAGCAGTTCTTC
TRBV27	NA	TRBJ2-6	NA	CASSESGAGANVLTF	TGTGCCAGCAGTGAGTCCGGGGCTGGGGCCAACGTCCTGACTTTC
TRBV11-3	NA	TRBJ2-3	NA	CASTHPADTQYF	TGTGCCAGCACCCACCCGGCAGATACGCAGTATTTT
TRBV5-4	once	TRBJ2-7	NA	CASSTQEGSYEQYF	TGTGCCAGCAGTACCCAGGAGGGCTCCTACGAGCAGTACTTC
TRBV11-2	few	TRBJ2-1	NA	CASSLTLGQPFF	TGTGCCAGCAGCTTAACATTAGGACAGCCGTTCTTC
TRBV29-1	NA	TRBJ2-1	TRBD1	CSVEGQGGNEQFF	TGCAGCGTTGAGGGACAGGGGGGGAATGAGCAGTTCTTC
TRBV9	once	TRBJ2-1	TRBD1	CASSGTTGGHNEQFF	TGTGCCAGCAGCGGAACTACAGGGGGGCACAATGAGCAGTTCTTC
TRBV29-1	NA	TRBJ2-7	TRBD2	CSVIMASGSYEQYF	TGCAGCGTCATAATGGCTAGCGGGAGTTACGAGCAGTACTTC
TRBV6-1	NA	TRBJ1-1	TRBD1	CASSEAGQGNTEAFF	TGTGCCAGCAGTGAAGCGGGACAGGGGAACACTGAAGCTTTCTTT
TRBV11-2	NA	TRBJ1-2	NA	CASSSSLGTQGYTF	TGTGCCAGCAGCTCATCCTTGGGCACTCAGGGCTACACCTTC
TRBV2	once	TRBJ2-7	NA	CASSEQYFSYEQYF	TGTGCCAGCAGTGAACAGTACTTCTCCTACGAGCAGTACTTC
TRBV2	NA	TRBJ2-2	TRBD1	CARGTGVGTGELFF	TGTGCCAGGGGGACAGGGGTCGGCACCGGGGAGCTGTTTTTT
TRBV7-9	NA	TRBJ2-3	NA	CASSLMGATDTQYF	TGTGCCAGCAGCTTAATGGGGGCCACAGATACGCAGTATTTT